The clone carrying this T cell receptor beta chain was counted once. This entry belongs to a study of control samples from healthy donors and cancer patients. Measured with immunoSEQ multiplex PCR; TCRdb has only the in-frame clones, and not every one. In the table there are about 180,000 clones, around nine tenths of which are singletons. CDR3 size: 13 residues. The germline gives CDR1 SEHNR, CDR2 FQNEAQ (reference sequence). Trimming cost V 5 bases and J 5 bases, with 12 bases left between them. The chain combines TRBV7-9 with TRBJ2-5; D not resolved. The clonotype originates from a man aged 25 to 40 in good health. The sequenced material came from blood. The CDR3 DNA sequence: TGTGCCAGCAGCCCCCACAGTGATGAGACCCAGTACTTC. It translates to CASSPHSDETQYF.